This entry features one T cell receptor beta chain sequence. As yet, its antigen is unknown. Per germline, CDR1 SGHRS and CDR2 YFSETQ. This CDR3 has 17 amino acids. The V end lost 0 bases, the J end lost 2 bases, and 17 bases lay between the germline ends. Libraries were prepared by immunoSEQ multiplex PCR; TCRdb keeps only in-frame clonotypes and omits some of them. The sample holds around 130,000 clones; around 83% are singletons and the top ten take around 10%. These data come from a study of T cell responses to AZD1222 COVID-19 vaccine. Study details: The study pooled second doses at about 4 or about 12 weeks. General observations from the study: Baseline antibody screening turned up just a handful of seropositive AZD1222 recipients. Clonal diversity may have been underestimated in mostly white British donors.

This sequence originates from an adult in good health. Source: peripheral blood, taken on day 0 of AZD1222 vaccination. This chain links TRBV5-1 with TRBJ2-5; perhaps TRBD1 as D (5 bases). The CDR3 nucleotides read TGCGCCAGCAGCTTGGCCCTTGGTGGGCAGGGACAAGAGACCCAGTACTTC. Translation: CASSLALGGQGQETQYF. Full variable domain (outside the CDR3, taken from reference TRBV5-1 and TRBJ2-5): KAGVTQTPRYLIKTRGQQVTLSCSPISGHRSVSWYQQTPGQGLQFLFEYFSETQRNKGNFPGRFSGRQFSNSRSEMNVSTLELGDSALYLCASSLALGGQGQETQYFGPGTRLLVL.